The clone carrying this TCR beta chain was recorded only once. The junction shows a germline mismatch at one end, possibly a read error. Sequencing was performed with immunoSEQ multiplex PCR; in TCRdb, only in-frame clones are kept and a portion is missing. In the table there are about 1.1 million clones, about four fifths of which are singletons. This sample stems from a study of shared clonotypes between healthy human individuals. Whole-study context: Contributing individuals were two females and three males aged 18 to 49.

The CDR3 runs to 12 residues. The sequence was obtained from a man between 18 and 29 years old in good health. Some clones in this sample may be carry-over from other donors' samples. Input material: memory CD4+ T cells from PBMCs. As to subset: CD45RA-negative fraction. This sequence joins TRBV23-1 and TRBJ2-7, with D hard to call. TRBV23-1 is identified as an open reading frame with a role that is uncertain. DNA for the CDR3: TGTGCCAGCAGCCCCGGGCCCTACGAGCAGTACTTC. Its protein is CASSPGPYEQYF.